A single T cell receptor beta chain is shown here with its context. This clone turned up a few times. Its antigen remains unidentified. Nothing much larger sits one base from this clone, and base qualities are not available. This record belongs to a study of persistence of HIV-infected CD4 T cells (dated by TCRdb to about 2020). Study-wide context: CMV- and HIV-1 Gag-responding CD4+ T cells were isolated from ART-treated individuals so that antigen-driven clonal expansion of HIV-1-infected cells could be examined. The median time the participants had spent on suppressive ART was roughly eight years. Apart from a couple of participants who underwent leukapheresis at a single time point, peripheral blood samples of up to roughly 180 mL were collected from participants at multiple time points. The clonality of all cells in each sorted population was assessed by TCRbeta sequencing, whereas the clonality of infected cells was assessed by proviral sequencing. For the TCR cluster analysis across participants, 8 participants were included for CMV and over 5 participants for Gag.

As encoded in the germline V gene, CDR1 is SNHLY while CDR2 is FYNNEI. From the cysteine up to the phenylalanine, the CDR3 has a length of 13 residues. Here the CDR3 DNA is all that survives: 39 bases in frame from base 1. After removal of 8 bases from V and 4 bases from J, the junction retains 7 bases not matched to a gene. Interpreted using the paper, the treatment or condition label stands for: suppressive antiretroviral therapy. Lysates of CMV-infected fibroblasts were used at approximately 10 ug/mL for cell stimulation. Memory populations depleted of antigen-responding cells were obtained by sorting nonresponding CD40L-negative CD69-negative CD45RO-high memory CD4+ T cells. Participants were HIV-1-infected adults who started suppressive ART during chronic infection. For at least 4 years, participants had undetectable plasma HIV-1 RNA, below 50 copies/mL. To be included, a participant needed positive CMV serology and a CD4+ T cell count above 400 cells/uL. Before stimulation, PBMCs were isolated using density centrifugation and depleted of CD8+ T cells. CD8-depleted PBMCs were stimulated for about 18 hours with anti-CD28/CD49d costimulation, CD40-blocking antibody and enfuvirtide to prevent new infections. Cell sorting was performed on a Beckman Coulter MoFlo Legacy or XDP sorter, and dead cells were excluded with propidium iodide. Genomic DNA was extracted with the QIAamp DNA Mini Kit for samples above one million cells, otherwise with the Quick-DNA Microprep Kit.

TCRbeta repertoires were sequenced from genomic DNA with the immunoSEQ hsTCRB assay version 4 in survey mode. Genomic DNA was diluted to around 9.2 ng/uL, using up to 1 ug per sample for TCRbeta sequencing. The published analysis was carried out like this. ImmunoSeq Analyzer 3.0 was used for analysis of TCRbeta data, and diversity was computed on productive nucleotide rearrangements. Using the Immunarch R package, the improved Chao index served to estimate lower-bound TCR diversity and the Gini coefficient served to estimate clonality. Different nucleotide rearrangements encoding the same CDR3beta amino acid sequence were treated as distinct clonotypes. Differential abundance analysis found TCRbeta sequences that were significantly enriched in antigen-responding cells compared with anti-CD3/anti-CD28-activated cells. GLIPH2 grouped TCRs by predicted peptide-MHC specificity, both within each participant and across combined participant data sets. TCRdb provides this immuneACCESS table in a form limited to in-frame rearrangements. Some clones are lacking; in checked studies, under half of them reflect an unresolved V gene, and why the rest are absent is not known. The V and J calls and clone size are taken from that table; D and trimming were inferred from the DNA. The sample table records about 33,000 clones; roughly 82% of these occur just once. The ten largest clonotypes hold roughly 0.9% of the sample.

Findings and caveats that apply to the study as a whole: Restriction of bulk TCR analyses to the rare CMV-responding cells that actually carried HIV-1 proviruses was not possible. Only a small number of individuals took part in the study, and the range of antigens tested was limited. A correlation was observed between TCR oligoclonality and proviral oligoclonality within the same sorted populations. Significantly lower TCRbeta richness was observed in CMV- and Gag-responding cells than in anti-CD3/anti-CD28-responding cells, and higher oligoclonality was observed in CMV-responding cells than in CD3/CD28-stimulated and Gag-responding cells. Antigen-responding cells were enriched for degenerate expanded CDR3beta sequences, which suggests convergent selection of CD4+ responses to CMV and Gag.

The source of this sequence is an adult man with HIV who was CMV-seropositive. The chain employs TRBV2 and TRBJ1-2, with 7 central nucleotides matching TRBD1. The specimen comprised CD4+ T cells sorted from PBMCs after roughly 18-hour stimulation, sampled from a patient who received antiretroviral therapy. This specimen's cell subset or site label, interpreted: CD40L-CD69- CD45RO-high memory CD4 T cells not responding to CMV lysate. Here is the DNA: TGTGCCAGCGGGGAAGACAGGGCCTATGGCTACACCTTC. It encodes CASGEDRAYGYTF.